The clone carrying this T cell receptor (beta chain) showed up just once. What it binds is not known. This sample stems from a study of T-cell memory formation after mild COVID-19. Findings and limits, study-wide: A balance of CD4 and CD8 characterized clones contracting day 15 to 85, whereas later expanders leaned CD4+.

Germline V gene data show CDR1 as MNHNS and CDR2 as SASEGT. V dropped 7 bases and J dropped 4; count of bases not matched to a gene: 5. The length of the CDR3 is 13 residues. TCRdb reanalysed the 5' RACE reads using MiXCR and keeps one entry per CDR3 protein. The sample has about 140,000 distinct CDR3 sequences; about 19% are singletons. J is TRBJ2-7 and V is TRBV6-1, with 9 bases lining up with TRBD1. The receptor was isolated from an adult woman who had mild COVID-19 (a few samples of this study predate the infection). Cell type and time point are not known. The specimen sequenced was PBMCs or a T cell subset sorted from them (not recorded which). DNA for the CDR3: TGTGCCAGCAATAACAGGGGGCTGTACGAGCAGTACTTC. This encodes CASNNRGLYEQYF.